This TCR beta chain was identified in a study of shared clonotypes between healthy human individuals. Study-level results: Represented diversity (both genetic and exposure-history) was limited by the small number of donors. It was observed that 5% to 6% of naive CD4 clonotypes were shared across several donors.

V was pared by 0 bases and J by 0 bases, with 9 bases between. This CDR3 is built from 15 residues. Germline V gene lookup returns CDR1 SGHRS and CDR2 YFSETQ. For each subset, genomic DNA was distributed in equal portions over several immunoSEQ plates. It was roughly 190 ng DNA, about 30,000 T cell genomes, that sorted-subset replicate PCRs used. Profiled with immunoSEQ multiplex PCR; TCRdb holds only in-frame clones, not every one. The repertoire holds about 2.5 million clones, 85% to 95% seen once, with around 0.35% in the top ten. In regard to this clone: No antigen is known for it.

The chain recombines TRBV5-1 with TRBJ1-2; no definite D call. The sample was naive CD4+ T cells from PBMCs. Specified subset: CD45RA+ positively selected. The sequence derives from a man in his late teens or twenties in good health. Some clones in this sample may be carry-over from other donors' samples. The CDR3 sequence: CASSLDASPNYGYTF. Here the CDR3 DNA reads TGCGCCAGCAGCTTGGATGCGAGCCCTAACTATGGCTACACCTTC. The variable domain in full, completed from reference TRBV5-1 and TRBJ1-2, reads KAGVTQTPRYLIKTRGQQVTLSCSPISGHRSVSWYQQTPGQGLQFLFEYFSETQRNKGNFPGRFSGRQFSNSRSEMNVSTLELGDSALYLCASSLDASPNYGYTFGSGTRLTVV.